The 18 T cell receptor beta chains below were found in one sample sequenced in a study of T cell repertoires in cytomegalovirus infection. Their cognate antigens are unknown. TCRdb re-called the reads with MiXCR, one entry per CDR3 protein. In the table there are about 900,000 distinct CDR3 sequences, approximately 32% of which are singletons. The sample was cultured CD8+ T cells from PBMCs, taken from culture after CMV antigen stimulation. The receptors come from a human donor in good health (CMV status not recorded). Some clones in this sample may be carry-over from other donors' samples.

This clonotype has just a few counts. The rearrangement uses TRBV12-3 or TRBV12-4 and TRBJ2-4, with D tentatively TRBD2 (5 bases). There are 17 residues in the CDR3. The V end lost 3 bases, the J end lost 0 bases, and 15 bases lay between the germline ends. CDR3 loop: CASSFWVEGSAKNIQYF. The DNA for the CDR3 is TGTGCCAGCAGTTTTTGGGTAGAGGGATCAGCCAAAAACATTCAGTACTTC.

The CDR3 spells CSVVGADGYTF. CDR3 sequence (DNA): TGCAGCGTTGTGGGGGCGGATGGCTACACCTTC. V and J are TRBV29-1 and TRBJ1-2; perhaps TRBD1 as D (6 bases). Germline values: CDR1 SQVTM, CDR2 ANQGSEA. Trimming took 4 bases from V and 6 from J, leaving 9 bases between them. The CDR3 has 11 amino acids.

The chain recombines TRBV27 with TRBJ2-3, with D possibly being TRBD1 or TRBD2 (5 bases each). V was pared by 0 bases and J by 5 bases, with 15 bases between. CDR1 and CDR2 (germline): MNHEY, SMNVEV (reference sequence). This CDR3 comprises 16 residues. CDR3 loop: CASSLSGRGGVDTQYF. The CDR3 DNA reads as TGTGCCAGCAGTTTATCGGGACGGGGTGGAGTAGATACGCAGTATTTT.

The rearrangement joins TRBV9 to TRBJ1-2; 9 bases align to TRBD1. The ends lost 4 bases at V and 0 bases at J; junction bases unmatched: 7. Germline-derived CDR1 and CDR2 are SGDLS and YYNGEE. This CDR3 is 16 amino acids long. The CDR3: CASSNSRDRANYGYTF. Here the CDR3 DNA reads TGTGCCAGCAGCAACTCCCGGGACAGGGCTAACTATGGCTACACCTTC.

The V call is TRBV12-3 or TRBV12-4, the J call TRBJ2-5, with 7 bases aligning to TRBD2. Losses at the gene ends were 3 bases for V and 5 bases for J; bases not matched to a gene: 18. The CDR3 sequence is 18 residues long. The CDR3, as DNA: TGTGCCAGCAGTTTTGATCCCGGCGGGGGAGGTAATATGGAGACCCAGTACTTC. This sequence encodes CASSFDPGGGGNMETQYF.

This clonotype was seen more than once but under ten times. V usage is TRBV12-5 and J usage is TRBJ1-2; TRBD1 matches 10 bases. Losses at the gene ends were 2 bases for V and 3 bases for J; bases not matched to a gene: 15. CDR3 length: 19 amino acids. Germline lookup yields CDR1 LGHNT and CDR2 FRNRAP. In DNA form, the CDR3 reads TGTGCTAGTGGTTTGACCTGGGAGACAGGGGGCGTCGGGGACTATGGCTACACCTTC. As protein: CASGLTWETGGVGDYGYTF.

The V and J genes are TRBV6-5 and TRBJ1-1, with 9 bases lining up with TRBD1. The CDR3 runs to 17 residues. V lost 0 bases, J lost 3 bases, and 8 bases stayed unmatched. Germline V CDR1 and CDR2: MNHEY, SVGAGI. CDR3 sequence reads: CASSYSTGGSPHTEAFF. CDR3 sequence (DNA): TGTGCCAGCAGTTACTCGACAGGGGGATCCCCCCACACTGAAGCTTTCTTT.

The chain employs TRBV5-6 and TRBJ2-4, with 9 bases fitting TRBD2. The CDR3 sequence is 13 residues long. J was trimmed by 7 bases and V by 7 bases; bases with no gene match: 6. In germline, CDR1 is SGHDT, CDR2 YYEEEE. CDR3 protein: CASGGGGGNIQYF. Written as DNA, the CDR3 is TGTGCCAGCGGCGGGGGGGGTGGTAACATTCAGTACTTC.

This clonotype was observed at least ten times. The V call is TRBV12-3 or TRBV12-4, the J call TRBJ1-6; 9 bases agree with TRBD1. Trimming removed 4 bases from V and 8 bases from J; junction bases left unmatched: 3. The CDR3 loop spans 14 amino acids. CDR3 DNA: TGTGCCAGCAGTTGGACAGGGGAAGATTCACCCCTCCACTTT. It encodes CASSWTGEDSPLHF.

The chain couples TRBV5-1 to TRBJ1-2; D might be TRBD1 (6 bases). CDR1 is SGHRS, CDR2 YFSETQ, per germline. This CDR3 contains 15 residues. Trimming stripped 0 bases from V and 6 bases from J, with 15 bases between. DNA of the CDR3: TGCGCCAGCAGCTTGGGGCCAGGGGACTTGGATGGCTACACCTTC. Translated: CASSLGPGDLDGYTF. The complete variable domain, with remaining parts taken from reference TRBV5-1 and TRBJ1-2, reads KAGVTQTPRYLIKTRGQQVTLSCSPISGHRSVSWYQQTPGQGLQFLFEYFSETQRNKGNFPGRFSGRQFSNSRSEMNVSTLELGDSALYLCASSLGPGDLDGYTFGSGTRLTVV.

This clonotype came up many times. This chain joins TRBV7-9 and TRBJ2-3; 9 nucleotides match TRBD2. The CDR3 has 14 amino acids. Per the germline V gene, CDR1 is SEHNR and CDR2 is FQNEAQ (reference sequence). The J segment lost 0 bases and the V segment lost 8 bases, leaving 3 bases of the junction unmatched. The CDR3 DNA reads TGTGCCAGCGGGACTAGCCCGAGCACAGATACGCAGTATTTT. Translating gives CASGTSPSTDTQYF.

V gene TRBV7-9 combines with J gene TRBJ2-1, with TRBD1 matching over 8 bases. V lost 4 bases and J lost 15; bases outside the gene matches: 20. The CDR3 contains 16 residues. The V gene's germline CDR1 is SEHNR and CDR2 FQNEAQ (reference sequence). The CDR3 spells CASSSGTGPERETRFF. In DNA form, the CDR3 reads TGTGCCAGCAGCTCCGGGACAGGCCCCGAGAGGGAAACTCGGTTCTTC.

This clonotype has more than one count but fewer than ten. This sequence joins TRBV11-2 and TRBJ1-3; D call uncertain. This CDR3 comprises 19 residues. Deletions cut 2 bases from V and 0 bases from J, with 20 bases between. Germline loops: CDR1 SGHAT, CDR2 FQNNGV. The CDR3, as DNA: TGTGCCAGCAGCTTATACTTACGGGCTGGATCTACCTCTGGAAACACCATATATTTT. Translating it yields CASSLYLRAGSTSGNTIYF.

V and J are TRBV11-3 and TRBJ2-2; perhaps TRBD2 as D (5 bases). The CDR3 is 17 amino acids. The V and J ends lost 5 bases and 6 bases respectively, with 22 bases between them. In germline, CDR1 is SGHNT, CDR2 YENEEA. CDR3 sequence: CASSTTRDPKPPGELFF. CDR3 coding DNA: TGTGCCAGCAGCACCACCCGGGATCCTAAACCACCCGGGGAGCTGTTTTTT.

The V gene is TRBV20-1, the J gene TRBJ1-6; D is perhaps TRBD1 (5 bases). Trimming removed 8 bases at V and 0 bases at J, with 14 bases between. The CDR3 totals 15 residues. Germline CDR1 and CDR2: DFQATT and SNEGSKA (reference sequence). The DNA for the CDR3 is TGCAGTCCTCAGGGCCCGAGCTCCTATAATTCACCCCTCCACTTT. Protein: CSPQGPSSYNSPLHF.

The CDR3, as DNA: TGTGCCAGCAGCAAACGACCCGAGGATGAGCAGTTCTTC. Translating gives CASSKRPEDEQFF. The chain recombines TRBV5-6 with TRBJ2-1; no clear D gene. CDR1 is SGHDT, CDR2 YYEEEE, per germline. V lost 4 bases and J 8 bases, leaving 13 bases between the germline ends. The CDR3 is 13 amino acids.

The rearrangement links TRBV19 to TRBJ1-1, with 7 bases matching TRBD1. The ends lost 1 base at V and 9 bases at J; junction bases unmatched: 17. Per germline, CDR1 LNHDA and CDR2 SQIVND (reference sequence). The CDR3 loop spans 17 amino acids. CDR3 sequence reads: CASSIATGNPWMAKAFF. The CDR3 DNA sequence: TGTGCCAGTAGTATAGCGACAGGGAACCCTTGGATGGCTAAAGCTTTCTTT.

The rearrangement links TRBV3-1 to TRBJ1-1; TRBD1 aligns across 7 bases. The CDR3 is 13 residues long. The germline CDR1 and CDR2 sequences are LGHDT and YNNKEL (reference sequence). The V gene end was trimmed by 4 bases and the J gene end by 8 bases; junction bases not matched to a gene: 7. CDR3 residues: CASSRDSSDEAFF. The CDR3 DNA is TGTGCCAGCAGCCGGGACAGTAGCGACGAAGCTTTCTTT.